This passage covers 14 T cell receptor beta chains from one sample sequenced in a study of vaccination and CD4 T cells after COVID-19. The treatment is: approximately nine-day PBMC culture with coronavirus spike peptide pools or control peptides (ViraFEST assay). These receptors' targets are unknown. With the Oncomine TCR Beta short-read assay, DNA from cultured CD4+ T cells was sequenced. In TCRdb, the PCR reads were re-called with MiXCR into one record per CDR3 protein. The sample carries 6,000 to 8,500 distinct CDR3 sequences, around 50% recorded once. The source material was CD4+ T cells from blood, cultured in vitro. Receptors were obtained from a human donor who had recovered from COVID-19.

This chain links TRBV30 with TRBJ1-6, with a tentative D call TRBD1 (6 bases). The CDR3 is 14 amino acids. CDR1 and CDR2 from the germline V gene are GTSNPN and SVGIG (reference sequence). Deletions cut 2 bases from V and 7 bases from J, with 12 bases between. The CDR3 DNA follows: TGTGCCTGGAGTCTCGGGGGCGGGAATTCACCCCTCCACTTT. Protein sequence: CAWSLGGGNSPLHF.

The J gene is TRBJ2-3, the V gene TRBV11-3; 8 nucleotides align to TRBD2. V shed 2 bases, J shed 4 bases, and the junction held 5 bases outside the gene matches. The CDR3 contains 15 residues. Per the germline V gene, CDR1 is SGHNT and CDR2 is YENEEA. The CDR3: CASSLRAGGADTQYF. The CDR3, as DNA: TGTGCCAGCAGCTTAAGGGCGGGAGGCGCAGATACGCAGTATTTT.

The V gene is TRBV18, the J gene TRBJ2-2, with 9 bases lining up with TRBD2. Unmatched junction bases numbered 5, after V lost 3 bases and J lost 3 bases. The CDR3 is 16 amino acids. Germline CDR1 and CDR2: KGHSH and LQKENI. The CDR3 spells CASSPSIAGDTGELFF. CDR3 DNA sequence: TGTGCCAGCTCACCCTCCATAGCGGGAGACACCGGGGAGCTGTTTTTT.

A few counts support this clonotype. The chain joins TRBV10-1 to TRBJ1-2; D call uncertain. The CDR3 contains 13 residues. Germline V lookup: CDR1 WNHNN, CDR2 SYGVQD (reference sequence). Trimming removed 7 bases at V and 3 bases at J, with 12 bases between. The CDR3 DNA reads TGCGCCAGCAAAGGGAAAGGTCACTATGGCTACACCTTC. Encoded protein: CASKGKGHYGYTF.

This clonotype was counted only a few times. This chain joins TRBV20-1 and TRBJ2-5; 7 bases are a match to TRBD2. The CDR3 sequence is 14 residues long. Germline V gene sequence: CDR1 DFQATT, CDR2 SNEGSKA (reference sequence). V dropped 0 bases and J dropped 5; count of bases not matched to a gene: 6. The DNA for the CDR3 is TGCAGTGCTAGAGATCGAGGAGCGGGGGAGACCCAGTACTTC. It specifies CSARDRGAGETQYF.

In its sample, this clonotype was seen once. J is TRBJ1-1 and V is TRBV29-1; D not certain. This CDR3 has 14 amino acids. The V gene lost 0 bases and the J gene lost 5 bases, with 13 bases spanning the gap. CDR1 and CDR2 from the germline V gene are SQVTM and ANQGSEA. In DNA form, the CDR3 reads TGCAGCGTTGAAGATGAGTTCTGGGGTACTGAAGCTTTCTTT. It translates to CSVEDEFWGTEAFF. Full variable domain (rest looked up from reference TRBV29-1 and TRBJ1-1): SAVISQKPSRDICQRGTSLTIQCQVDSQVTMMFWYRQQPGQSLTLIATANQGSEATYESGFVIDKFPISRPNLTFSTLTVSNMSPEDSSIYLCSVEDEFWGTEAFFGQGTRLTVV.

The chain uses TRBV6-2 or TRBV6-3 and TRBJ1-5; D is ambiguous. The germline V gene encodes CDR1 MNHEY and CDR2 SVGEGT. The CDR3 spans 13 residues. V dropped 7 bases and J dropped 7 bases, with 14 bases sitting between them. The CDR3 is CASNSGSYQPQHF. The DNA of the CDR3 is TGTGCCAGCAATAGTGGGTCCTACCAGCCCCAGCATTTT.

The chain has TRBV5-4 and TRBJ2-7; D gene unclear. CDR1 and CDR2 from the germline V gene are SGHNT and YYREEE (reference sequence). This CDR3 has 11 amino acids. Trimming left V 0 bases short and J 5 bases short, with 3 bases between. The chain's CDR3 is CASSLADEQYF. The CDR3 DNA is TGTGCCAGCAGCTTGGCCGACGAGCAGTACTTC.

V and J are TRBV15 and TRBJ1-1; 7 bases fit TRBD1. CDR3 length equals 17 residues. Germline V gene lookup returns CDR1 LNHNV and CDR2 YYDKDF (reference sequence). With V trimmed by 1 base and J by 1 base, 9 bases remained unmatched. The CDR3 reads CATSRGRPGTANTEAFF. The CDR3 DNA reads TGTGCCACCAGCAGAGGCCGTCCCGGGACAGCGAACACTGAAGCTTTCTTT.

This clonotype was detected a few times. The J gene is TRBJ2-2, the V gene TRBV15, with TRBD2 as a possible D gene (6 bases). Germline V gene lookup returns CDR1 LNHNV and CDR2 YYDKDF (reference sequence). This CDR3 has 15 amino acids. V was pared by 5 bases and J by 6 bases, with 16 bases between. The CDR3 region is CATSWGVSDAGELFF. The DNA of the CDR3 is TGTGCCACCAGCTGGGGGGTTTCCGACGCCGGGGAGCTGTTTTTT.

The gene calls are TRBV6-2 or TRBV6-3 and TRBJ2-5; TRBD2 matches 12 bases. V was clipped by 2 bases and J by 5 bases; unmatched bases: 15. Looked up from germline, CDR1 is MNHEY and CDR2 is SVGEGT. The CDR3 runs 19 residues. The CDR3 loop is CASSYTRSIGLAGMETQYF. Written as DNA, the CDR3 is TGTGCCAGCAGTTACACCCGATCTATCGGACTAGCGGGAATGGAGACCCAGTACTTC.

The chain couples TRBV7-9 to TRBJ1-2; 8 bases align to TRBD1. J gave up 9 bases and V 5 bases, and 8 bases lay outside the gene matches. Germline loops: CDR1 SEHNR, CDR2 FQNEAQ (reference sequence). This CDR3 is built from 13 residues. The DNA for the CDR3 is TGTGCCAGCAGCCTTGGACAGGGACGAAGCTACACCTTC. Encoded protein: CASSLGQGRSYTF.

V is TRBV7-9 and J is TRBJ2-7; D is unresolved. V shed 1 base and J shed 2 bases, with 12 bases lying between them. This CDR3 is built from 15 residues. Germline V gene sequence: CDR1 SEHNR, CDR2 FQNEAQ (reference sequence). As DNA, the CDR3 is TGTGCCAGCAGCTTAGATCGGCAGTCACCCTACGAGCAGTACTTC. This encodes CASSLDRQSPYEQYF.

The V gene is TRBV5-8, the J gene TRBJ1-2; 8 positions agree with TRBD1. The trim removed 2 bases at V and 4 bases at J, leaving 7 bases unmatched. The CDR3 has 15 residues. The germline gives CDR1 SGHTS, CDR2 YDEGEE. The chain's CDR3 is CASSFTGGLGYGYTF. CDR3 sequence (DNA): TGTGCCAGCAGCTTCACAGGGGGTTTGGGCTATGGCTACACCTTC. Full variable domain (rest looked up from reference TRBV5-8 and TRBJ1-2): EAGVTQSPTHLIKTRGQQATLRCSPISGHTSVYWYQQALGLGLQFLLWYDEGEERNRGNFPPRFSGRQFPNYSSELNVNALELEDSALYLCASSFTGGLGYGYTFGSGTRLTVV.